These 19 T cell receptor beta chains originate from one sample sequenced in a study of cytomegalovirus exposure and HLA in healthy donors. Sequencing used immunoSEQ multiplex PCR; TCRdb keeps in-frame clones, though not all of them. The table records more than 75,000 clones, approximately 93% of them present only once. Sequences were obtained from PBMCs. The receptors here all came from a man in his late teens or twenties in good health and CMV-seronegative.

The chain links TRBV1 to TRBJ2-1; the table's D call TRBD2 went unverified against the DNA. TRBV1 is classified as a pseudogene. The CDR3 covers 13 residues. This chain's CDR3 is CTSSQVLSKKQFF. The CDR3 DNA reads as TGCACCAGCAGCCAAGTCCTTAGTAAAAAGCAGTTCTTC.

The rearrangement joins TRBV2 to TRBJ1-1; D ambiguous. Trimming took 7 bases from V and 1 from J, leaving 7 bases between them. This CDR3 has 12 residues. Germline V lookup: CDR1 SNHLY, CDR2 FYNNEI. The CDR3 reads CASKFGNTEAFF. The CDR3 bases are TGTGCCAGCAAATTCGGGAACACTGAAGCTTTCTTT.

The V call is TRBV27, the J call TRBJ1-1, with D tentatively TRBD1 (5 bases). The germline V and J ends were trimmed by 7 bases and 0 bases, with 9 bases remaining between them. Germline V lookup: CDR1 MNHEY, CDR2 SMNVEV (reference sequence). The CDR3 loop spans 13 amino acids. The CDR3 bases are TGTGCCAGCACAACAGGCTTGAACACTGAAGCTTTCTTT. Protein product: CASTTGLNTEAFF.

This chain connects TRBV9 to TRBJ2-7, with 10 bases identical to TRBD2. The CDR3 loop spans 15 amino acids. CDR1 and CDR2 from the germline V gene are SGDLS and YYNGEE. V shed 0 bases, J shed 2 bases, and the junction held 2 bases outside the gene matches. The CDR3 DNA reads as TGTGCCAGCAGCGTAGGCCTAGCGGGAGCCTACGAGCAGTACTTC. As protein: CASSVGLAGAYEQYF.

CDR3 sequence (DNA): TGTGCCACCAGCAGAGGCGGGGGGTCCTCGTTTTTT. Translated: CATSRGGGSSFF. This rearrangement joins TRBV15 to TRBJ1-4; maybe TRBD1 (5 bases). V gave up 1 base and J gave up 16 bases, with 13 bases separating them. The germline gives CDR1 LNHNV, CDR2 YYDKDF (reference sequence). CDR3 length: 12 amino acids.

The V call is TRBV7-2, the J call TRBJ2-7, with 10 positions matching TRBD2. CDR3 length: 13 residues. Germline V lookup: CDR1 SGHTA, CDR2 FQGNSA. J lost 7 bases, V lost 4 bases, and 4 bases had no gene match. The CDR3 nucleotides read TGTGCCAGCAGCTCGGGACTAGCGAGGGAGCAGTACTTC. This sequence encodes CASSSGLAREQYF.

V gene TRBV5-6 combines with J gene TRBJ2-7; TRBD1 agrees at 7 bases. V was clipped by 4 bases and J by 3 bases; unmatched bases: 7. CDR1 and CDR2 from the germline V gene are SGHDT and YYEEEE. The CDR3 covers 14 residues. In DNA, the CDR3 is TGTGCCAGCAGCATGGGACAGTTCCGCTACGAGCAGTACTTC. Amino acids: CASSMGQFRYEQYF.

J is TRBJ2-5 and V is TRBV5-6, with D possibly being TRBD2 (5 bases). V lost 4 bases and J 4 bases, leaving 14 bases between the germline ends. Germline lookup yields CDR1 SGHDT and CDR2 YYEEEE. This CDR3 contains 14 residues. CDR3 loop: CASSPPSGSETQYF. The DNA for the CDR3 is TGTGCCAGCAGCCCCCCATCGGGGTCAGAGACCCAGTACTTC.

The rearrangement links TRBV7-2 to TRBJ2-5, with a possible D match to TRBD2 (6 bases). With 5 bases removed from V and 5 bases from J, the gap between germline ends came to 15 bases. The length of the CDR3 is 14 residues. Per germline, CDR1 SGHTA and CDR2 FQGNSA. The DNA of the CDR3 is TGTGCCAGCAGCACCCCGGAGGGTAGGGAGACCCAGTACTTC. Protein sequence: CASSTPEGRETQYF.

The gene calls are TRBV2 and TRBJ2-1; D is uncertain. The CDR3 loop spans 12 amino acids. Germline loops: CDR1 SNHLY, CDR2 FYNNEI. V was shortened by 2 bases and J by 8 bases, with 7 bases between the two germline ends. The DNA of the CDR3 is TGTGCCAGCAGTGAAACAGCCTATGAGCAGTTCTTC. It specifies CASSETAYEQFF.

This chain uses TRBV18 with TRBJ1-1; 11 positions match TRBD1. CDR3 size: 14 residues. V lost 0 bases and J lost 6; bases outside the gene matches: 0. From germline, CDR1 is KGHSH and CDR2 LQKENI. The CDR3 coding sequence is TGTGCCAGCTCACCACCGGGACAGGGGGCTGAAGCTTTCTTT. Its protein is CASSPPGQGAEAFF.

The genes are TRBV25-1 and TRBJ1-4, with 7 positions matching TRBD1. This CDR3 has 17 residues. The V gene's germline CDR1 is MGHDK and CDR2 SYGVNS. V was pared by 0 bases and J by 5 bases, with 9 bases of the junction left unmatched. CDR3: CASSEYSVKQGNEKLFF. The DNA of the CDR3 is TGTGCCAGCAGTGAATACTCCGTGAAACAGGGGAATGAAAAACTGTTTTTT. The full variable domain, rest sourced from reference TRBV25-1 and TRBJ1-4, is EADIYQTPRYLVIGTGKKITLECSQTMGHDKMYWYQQDPGMELHLIHYSYGVNSTEKGDLSSESTVSRIRTEHFPLTLESARPSHTSQYLCASSEYSVKQGNEKLFFGSGTQLSVL.

This clone was counted once. The rearrangement joins TRBV18 to TRBJ1-1; D is possibly TRBD1 (5 bases). From germline, CDR1 is KGHSH and CDR2 LQKENI. Deletions cut 0 bases from V and 4 bases from J, with 9 bases between. The CDR3 is 14 amino acids. CDR3 in amino acids: CASSPPGGVTEAFF. In DNA, the CDR3 is TGTGCCAGCTCACCACCCGGGGGAGTCACTGAAGCTTTCTTT. The full variable domain, with the rest looked up from reference TRBV18 and TRBJ1-1, is NAGVMQNPRHLVRRRGQEARLRCSPMKGHSHVYWYRQLPEEGLKFMVYLQKENIIDESGMPKERFSAEFPKEGPSILRIQQVVRGDSAAYFCASSPPGGVTEAFFGQGTRLTVV.

This clone has just one count. The V gene is TRBV5-8, the J gene TRBJ2-7, with TRBD2 as a possible D gene (6 bases). Trimming removed 0 bases from V and 2 bases from J, with 12 bases in between. The CDR3 totals 15 residues. The germline V gene encodes CDR1 SGHTS and CDR2 YDEGEE. CDR3 loop: CASSLVGTGPYEQYF. CDR3 bases: TGTGCCAGCAGCTTGGTGGGGACTGGGCCCTACGAGCAGTACTTC.

The chain couples TRBV7-9 to TRBJ2-5; D is unclear. This CDR3 spans 14 amino acids. V gave up 2 bases and J gave up 3 bases, with 10 bases separating them. Germline loops: CDR1 SEHNR, CDR2 FQNEAQ (reference sequence). The CDR3 DNA is TGTGCCAGCAGCTTATTACGCCGGGAAGAGACCCAGTACTTC. It specifies CASSLLRREETQYF.

This clone was seen ten or more times. The chain recombines TRBV6-4 with TRBJ2-2; possibly TRBD1 for D (6 bases). The CDR3 is made up of 15 amino acids. V was shortened by 3 bases and J by 0 bases, with 8 bases between the two germline ends. Germline-derived CDR1 and CDR2 are MRHNA and SNTAGT. The CDR3 region is CASSEGHSNTGELFF. The DNA of the CDR3 is TGTGCCAGCAGTGAGGGACATTCGAACACCGGGGAGCTGTTTTTT.

The V gene is TRBV15, the J gene TRBJ1-1; the match to TRBD1 covers 8 bases. V was pared by 4 bases and J by 1 base, with 5 bases of the junction left unmatched. CDR3 length: 15 residues. In germline, CDR1 is LNHNV, CDR2 YYDKDF (reference sequence). CDR3 protein: CATSTRTGPNTEAFF. Here the CDR3 DNA reads TGTGCCACCAGCACCAGGACAGGGCCGAACACTGAAGCTTTCTTT.

The chain joins TRBV27 to TRBJ1-1, with D unclear. V shed 5 bases and J shed 0 bases, with 13 bases lying between them. The CDR3 contains 15 residues. Germline CDR1 is MNHEY and CDR2 is SMNVEV (reference sequence). The CDR3 reads CASSPTVIMNTEAFF. CDR3 DNA sequence: TGTGCCAGCAGTCCCACAGTGATCATGAACACTGAAGCTTTCTTT.

The rearrangement uses TRBV7-2 and TRBJ2-2; possible D gene TRBD1, 5 bases. Trimming cost V 2 bases and J 1 base, with 8 bases left between them. The CDR3 covers 15 residues. The germline V gene has CDR1 SGHTA and CDR2 FQGNSA. CDR3 loop: CASSLLGQNTGELFF. The CDR3 DNA follows: TGTGCCAGCAGCTTACTCGGACAGAACACCGGGGAGCTGTTTTTT.